The clone carrying this T cell receptor (beta chain) was found a few times. Its antigen is unidentified. This sample was taken from a study of response to subunit inactivated influenza vaccine. General observations from the study: After each seasonal influenza vaccination, few new T cells are recruited, the authors suggested.

One entry per CDR3 protein results from TCRdb running MiXCR on the RT-PCR reads. The data contain approximately 530,000 distinct CDR3 sequences, about 8% of them singletons. V dropped 7 bases and J dropped 4 bases, with 13 bases sitting between them. This CDR3 has 14 residues. The chain is built from TRBV12-3 or TRBV12-4 and TRBJ2-2; tentative D call: TRBD1 (5 bases). The receptor was derived from a man between 50 and 69 years old who received an inactivated influenza vaccine. Sequences were derived from PBMCs from blood, sampled less than 30 months after vaccination. The CDR3 region is CASIQDTATGELFF. The DNA of the CDR3 is TGTGCCAGCATCCAGGACACAGCCACCGGGGAGCTGTTTTTT.